The 24 T cell receptor beta chains below were found in one sample sequenced in a study of blood T cell repertoires in COVID-19. Method: immunoSEQ multiplex PCR; TCRdb's copy keeps in-frame clones and lacks some. The repertoire holds 55,000 to 70,000 clones, with roughly 89% as singletons. The sequencing sample was made of peripheral blood. The origin of the receptors is a human donor in a cohort sampled during active COVID-19.

This clone was recorded only once. The CDR3 bases are TGTGCCATCAGCGAGACAGGGTGGGCAGATACGCAGTATTTT. It translates to CAISETGWADTQYF. This chain joins TRBV10-3 and TRBJ2-3; 7 bases match TRBD1. The V and J ends lost 6 bases and 4 bases, in that order; junction bases with no gene match: 7. Germline V CDR1 and CDR2: ENHRY, SYGVKD. The CDR3 consists of 14 residues.

The chain carries TRBV6-5 and TRBJ1-1, with D possibly TRBD1 on 6 matching bases. The CDR3 length is 13 residues. With 8 bases removed from V and 0 bases from J, the gap between germline ends came to 10 bases. CDR1 and CDR2 from the germline V gene are MNHEY and SVGAGI. The CDR3 bases are TGTGCCAGCCAGGGGCGGTTGAACACTGAAGCTTTCTTT. Protein sequence: CASQGRLNTEAFF.

This rearrangement joins TRBV5-4 to TRBJ2-3; TRBD2 matches at 12 bases. CDR1 SGHNT and CDR2 YYREEE come from the germline V gene (reference sequence). V lost 6 bases, J lost 6 bases, and 8 bases stayed unmatched. CDR3 length equals 15 residues. The CDR3 coding sequence is TGTGCCAGCACGGGACTAGCGGGTCCCTCGGATACGCAGTATTTT. Translation gives CASTGLAGPSDTQYF.

The chain recombines TRBV30 with TRBJ2-7, with 10 bases identical to TRBD2. The CDR3 consists of 15 residues. V was clipped by 5 bases and J by 0 bases; unmatched bases: 7. CDR1 is GTSNPN, CDR2 SVGIG, per germline (reference sequence). The CDR3 nucleotides are TGTGCCTGGGGTGGTACTAGCGGGAACTCCTACGAGCAGTACTTC. Protein sequence: CAWGGTSGNSYEQYF.

This rearrangement joins TRBV9 to TRBJ2-3; 10 bases map to TRBD1. Trimming at V came to 4 bases and at J to 4 bases, leaving 6 bases not matched to a gene. The CDR3 runs 15 residues. Germline V gives CDR1 SGDLS, CDR2 YYNGEE. The CDR3 loop reads CASSTPGQGADTQYF. DNA for the CDR3: TGTGCCAGCAGCACCCCTGGACAGGGGGCAGATACGCAGTATTTT.

The J gene is TRBJ2-5, the V gene TRBV11-3, with 14 bases lining up with TRBD2. The CDR3 length is 17 residues. With V trimmed by 1 base and J by 2 bases, 3 bases remained unmatched. Germline V gene lookup returns CDR1 SGHNT and CDR2 YENEEA. The CDR3 region has the DNA TGTGCCAGCAGCTTAGCCGGACTAGCGGGAGGACAAGAGACCCAGTACTTC. Translated: CASSLAGLAGGQETQYF.

The gene calls are TRBV7-2 and TRBJ2-3; TRBD1 matches 7 bases. The ends lost 2 bases at V and 5 bases at J; junction bases unmatched: 7. The CDR3 loop spans 15 amino acids. Per the germline V gene, CDR1 is SGHTA and CDR2 is FQGNSA. The CDR3 sequence: CASSLLTGAGDTQYF. Written as DNA, the CDR3 is TGTGCCAGCAGCTTATTAACAGGGGCAGGAGATACGCAGTATTTT. Supplemented by reference TRBV7-2 and TRBJ2-3, the full variable domain reads GAGVSQSPSNKVTEKGKDVELRCDPISGHTALYWYRQSLGQGLEFLIYFQGNSAPDKSGLPSDRFSAERTGGSVSTLTIQRTQQEDSAVYLCASSLLTGAGDTQYFGPGTRLTVL.

The chain is built from TRBV7-3 and TRBJ2-2, with D possibly matching TRBD2 (5 bases). CDR1 and CDR2 from the germline V gene are SGHTA and FQGTGA. The CDR3 loop spans 16 amino acids. Trimming cost V 1 base and J 4 bases, with 13 bases left between them. CDR3 amino acids: CASSLMGAAGTGELFF. The DNA for the CDR3 is TGTGCCAGCAGCTTAATGGGCGCGGCGGGCACCGGGGAGCTGTTTTTT.

The gene calls are TRBV4-2 and TRBJ2-3; tentative D call: TRBD2 (6 bases). The ends were cut back, 4 bases at V and 5 bases at J, with 16 bases in the middle. The CDR3 covers 15 residues. Germline loops: CDR1 LGHNA, CDR2 YNFKEQ. The CDR3: CASSPDWTNLDTQYF. CDR3 in DNA: TGTGCCAGCAGCCCTGACTGGACTAATCTAGATACGCAGTATTTT.

The chain employs TRBV11-2 and TRBJ1-1; 9 bases fit TRBD1. The CDR3 runs 13 residues. Unmatched junction bases numbered 4, after V lost 5 bases and J lost 6 bases. Germline V CDR1 and CDR2: SGHAT, FQNNGV. The CDR3 here is CASSRDREAEAFF. CDR3 sequence (DNA): TGTGCCAGCAGCCGGGACAGGGAAGCTGAAGCTTTCTTT.

The chain recombines TRBV6-4 with TRBJ2-2, with D possibly matching TRBD1 (6 bases). The CDR3 runs to 14 residues. V dropped 8 bases and J dropped 1 base, with 11 bases sitting between them. The V gene's germline CDR1 is MRHNA and CDR2 SNTAGT. CDR3 region: CASRSGQNTGELFF. DNA of the CDR3: TGTGCCAGCCGCTCGGGACAGAACACCGGGGAGCTGTTTTTT.

The V call is TRBV28, the J call TRBJ2-1, with 8 nucleotides matching TRBD2. Germline V gene lookup returns CDR1 MDHEN and CDR2 SYDVKM. This CDR3 has 13 residues. The junction had 6 bases not matched to a gene; V was cut back by 5 bases and J by 9 bases. Here the CDR3 reads CASSVAGWSEQFF. The CDR3 nucleotides are TGTGCCAGCAGTGTAGCGGGGTGGTCTGAGCAGTTCTTC.

The gene calls are TRBV6-1 and TRBJ2-7, with 7 bases matching TRBD2. The germline V gene has CDR1 MNHNS and CDR2 SASEGT. There are 15 residues in the CDR3. V was pared by 1 base and J by 1 base, with 4 bases of the junction left unmatched. This CDR3 is CASSEVGGGSYEQYF. In DNA, the CDR3 is TGTGCCAGCAGTGAAGTAGGCGGGGGATCCTACGAGCAGTACTTC.

V is TRBV23-1 and J is TRBJ2-1, with D unresolved. TRBV23-1 has ORF status, its function being uncertain. The CDR3 has 17 residues. V was shortened by 8 bases and J by 3 bases, with 23 bases between the two germline ends. For the CDR3, the DNA is TGCGCCAGCCGCCACCAATATCTAGGAATCAGCTACAATGAGCAGTTCTTC. Residues: CASRHQYLGISYNEQFF.

The V gene is TRBV7-2, the J gene TRBJ2-3; TRBD2 matches at 13 bases. Germline loops: CDR1 SGHTA, CDR2 FQGNSA. J was trimmed by 1 base and V by 4 bases; bases with no gene match: 2. The CDR3 sequence is 16 residues long. The CDR3 sequence is CASSSTSGGGTDTQYF. For the CDR3, the DNA is TGTGCCAGCAGCTCAACTAGCGGGGGGGGCACAGATACGCAGTATTTT.

This chain connects TRBV13 to TRBJ1-2; 7 bases are a match to TRBD1. CDR3 length: 13 amino acids. From germline, CDR1 is PRHDT and CDR2 FYEKMQ (reference sequence). The trim removed 4 bases at V and 5 bases at J, leaving 4 bases unmatched. CDR3 coding DNA: TGTGCCAGCAGCTCGACAGGGATATATGGCTACACCTTC. This codes for CASSSTGIYGYTF.

This sequence joins TRBV3-1 (or the pseudogene TRBV3-2) and TRBJ1-2, with 7 nucleotides matching TRBD1. The CDR3 sequence is 15 residues long. Germline V gene lookup returns CDR1 LGHDT and CDR2 YNNKEL (reference sequence). Trimming removed 4 bases from V and 8 bases from J; junction bases left unmatched: 13. The CDR3 loop is CASSRLTQGLEGYTF. Here the CDR3 DNA reads TGTGCCAGCAGCCGCCTGACACAGGGGCTAGAAGGCTACACCTTC.

The chain employs TRBV18 and TRBJ1-3; no firm D call. CDR3 length: 13 residues. With 0 bases removed from V and 4 bases from J, the gap between germline ends came to 4 bases. Germline V gene lookup returns CDR1 KGHSH and CDR2 LQKENI. As DNA, the CDR3 is TGTGCCAGCTCACCACCGGGCGGAAACACCATATATTTT. Translating gives CASSPPGGNTIYF.

This clone has a handful of counts. This chain connects TRBV7-3 to TRBJ2-1; D ambiguous. V was shortened by 6 bases and J by 5 bases, with 5 bases between the two germline ends. Per the germline V gene, CDR1 is SGHTA and CDR2 is FQGTGA. The CDR3 runs 11 residues. The CDR3 sequence: CASSSNNEQFF. In DNA, the CDR3 is TGTGCCAGCAGTTCAAACAATGAGCAGTTCTTC.

The genes are TRBV2 and TRBJ1-2; D is ambiguous. The CDR3 is 13 amino acids. The germline V and J ends were trimmed by 3 bases and 4 bases, with 9 bases remaining between them. CDR1 SNHLY and CDR2 FYNNEI come from the germline V gene. CDR3 residues: CASSDTGIYGYTF. The CDR3 nucleotides are TGTGCCAGCAGTGACACGGGGATCTATGGCTACACCTTC.

This clone was found a few times. The V call is TRBV2, the J call TRBJ1-5; D not resolved. In germline, CDR1 is SNHLY, CDR2 FYNNEI. CDR3 length: 15 residues. The germline V and J ends were trimmed by 4 bases and 0 bases, with 10 bases remaining between them. The CDR3 is CASSVDSYSNQPQHF. The CDR3 bases are TGTGCCAGCAGTGTAGACTCTTATAGCAATCAGCCCCAGCATTTT.

CDR3 loop: CASSLGFRGGSNQPQHF. In nucleotides, the CDR3 is TGTGCCAGCAGCTTAGGGTTCAGAGGGGGAAGCAATCAGCCCCAGCATTTT. The chain couples TRBV7-8 to TRBJ1-5, with D tentatively TRBD1 (6 bases). Trimming shortened V by 1 base and J by 1 base, and 14 bases separated the two germline ends. CDR1 is SGHVS and CDR2 is FQNEAQ in the germline V gene. This CDR3 contains 17 residues.

The V call is TRBV6-1, the J call TRBJ1-2; D gene unclear. V was shortened by 3 bases and J by 12 bases, with 14 bases between the two germline ends. CDR3 length: 12 amino acids. Looked up from germline, CDR1 is MNHNS and CDR2 is SASEGT. The CDR3: CASSDSGGVNTF. In DNA form, the CDR3 reads TGTGCCAGCAGTGATAGCGGCGGAGTTAACACCTTC.

The rearrangement joins TRBV28 to TRBJ2-5, with TRBD2 identical over 15 bases. The V segment lost 3 bases and the J segment 5 bases; nucleotides outside the gene matches: 7. Germline V gene data show CDR1 as MDHEN and CDR2 as SYDVKM. This CDR3 region has 17 residues. The CDR3 bases are TGTGCCAGCAGTTTGTGGACTAGCGGGGGGGACCGGGAGACCCAGTACTTC. Its translation is CASSLWTSGGDRETQYF.